The T cell receptor beta chain described here comes from a study of blood T cell repertoires in COVID-19. Study context: Sample material is recorded as cDNA or gDNA derived from T cells, B-cell-depleted T cells, or PBMCs.

As handled by the study authors: Nucleated cell counts were estimated from reference gene primer amplification. Libraries were prepared by immunoSEQ multiplex PCR; TCRdb keeps only in-frame clonotypes and omits some of them. That table gives V, J and clone size, and the DNA gave D and trimming. The profile shows 200,000 to 300,000 clones, around four fifths of them singletons. The CDR3 extends over 16 amino acids. Trimming took off 0 bases at V and 8 bases at J, with 18 bases between the two ends. Germline V CDR1 and CDR2: SGDLS, YYNGEE. The sequenced material came from peripheral blood. This chain connects TRBV9 to TRBJ1-3; TRBD1 is a possible D gene (6 bases). The sequence derives from a man aged 45-65 years with acute or convalescent COVID-19. As DNA, the CDR3 is TGTGCCAGCAGCGTAGGGTGGGGGCCCTCGTGGGACACCATATATTTT. It encodes CASSVGWGPSWDTIYF. The variable domain in full, with the rest retrieved from reference TRBV9 and TRBJ1-3, is DSGVTQTPKHLITATGQRVTLRCSPRSGDLSVYWYQQSLDQGLQFLIQYYNGEERAKGNILERFSAQQFPDLHSELNLSSLELGDSALYFCASSVGWGPSWDTIYFGEGSWLTVV.